Listed below are T cell receptor beta chains from one sample, sequenced in a study of T cell repertoires in cytomegalovirus infection. One entry per CDR3 protein results from TCRdb running MiXCR on the reads. The table lists about 360,000 distinct CDR3 sequences, around 18% of them singletons. The specimen sequenced was PBMCs. The receptors originated from a human donor in good health (CMV status not recorded). Some clones in this sample may be carry-over from other donors' samples. The CDR3 runs from the conserved cysteine through the conserved F or W. Clone size is shown for a subset of rows, as once, few, many or a class of expanded clone.

V,size,CDR3
TRBV10-3,many,CAISENRQTLGVSQYF
TRBV29-1,-,CSVLDSYGYTF
TRBV20-1,-,CSATRTVTDTQYF
TRBV7-2,many,CASSSYHKQYF
TRBV5-6,-,CASSLASGFQETQYF
TRBV15,many,CATSRDSGAEGSPLHF
TRBV7-2,many,CASSLRGSGEAFF
TRBV7-9,-,CASSLGSETYEQYF
TRBV18,few,CASSPLMDGNEQFF
TRBV7-2,many,CASSFRWDLNSNQPQHF
TRBV10-3,-,CAITSGGWGETQYF
TRBV15,-,CATSKQAGDNEQFF
TRBV7-1,once,CASSSPSGIPYNEQFF
TRBV9,-,CASSVAFGETQYF
TRBV7-2,many,CASSLVWGDRVTEAFF
TRBV7-9,-,CASRLGGRRDTEAFF
TRBV2,-,CATMDRGYEKLFF
TRBV7-8,-,CASSLARDWRQPQHF